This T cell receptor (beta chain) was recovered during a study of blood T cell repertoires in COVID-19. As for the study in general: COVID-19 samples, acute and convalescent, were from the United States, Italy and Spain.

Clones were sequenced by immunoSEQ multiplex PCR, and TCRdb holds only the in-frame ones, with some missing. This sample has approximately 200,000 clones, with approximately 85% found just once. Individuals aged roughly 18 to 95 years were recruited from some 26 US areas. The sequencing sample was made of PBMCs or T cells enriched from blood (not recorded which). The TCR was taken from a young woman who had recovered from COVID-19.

The CDR3 region is CASSVEGVPSYNEQFF. The DNA for the CDR3 is TGTGCCAGCAGCGTAGAGGGGGTCCCTTCCTACAATGAGCAGTTCTTC. The V call is TRBV9, the J call TRBJ2-1, with a tentative D call TRBD1 (6 bases). V was pared by 0 bases and J by 1 base, with 11 bases between. CDR1 and CDR2 (germline): SGDLS, YYNGEE. The CDR3 sequence is 16 residues long.